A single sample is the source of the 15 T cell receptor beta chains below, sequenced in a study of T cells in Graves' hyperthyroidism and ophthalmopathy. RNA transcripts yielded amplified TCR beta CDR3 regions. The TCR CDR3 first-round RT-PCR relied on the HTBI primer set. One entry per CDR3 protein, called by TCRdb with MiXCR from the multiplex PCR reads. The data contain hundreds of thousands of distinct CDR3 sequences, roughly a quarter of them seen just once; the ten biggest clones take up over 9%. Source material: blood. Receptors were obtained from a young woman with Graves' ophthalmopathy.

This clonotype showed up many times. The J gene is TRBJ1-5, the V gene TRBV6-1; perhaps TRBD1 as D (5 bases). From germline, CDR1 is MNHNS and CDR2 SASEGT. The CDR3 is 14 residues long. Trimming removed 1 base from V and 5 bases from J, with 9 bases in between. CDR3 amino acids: CASSEGAGDQPQHF. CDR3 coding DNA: TGTGCCAGCAGTGAAGGGGCGGGGGATCAGCCCCAGCATTTT.

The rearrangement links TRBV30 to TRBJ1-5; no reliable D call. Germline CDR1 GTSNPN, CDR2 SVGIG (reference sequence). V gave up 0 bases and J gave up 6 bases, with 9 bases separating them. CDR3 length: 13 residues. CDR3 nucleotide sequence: TGTGCCTGGAGTGTAATAGAGGGTCAGCCCCAGCATTTT. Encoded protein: CAWSVIEGQPQHF.

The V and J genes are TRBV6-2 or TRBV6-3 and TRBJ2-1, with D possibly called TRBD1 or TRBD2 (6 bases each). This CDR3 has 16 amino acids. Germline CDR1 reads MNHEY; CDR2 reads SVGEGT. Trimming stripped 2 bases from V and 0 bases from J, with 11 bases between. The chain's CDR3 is CASSYGGGSSYNEQFF. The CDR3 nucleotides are TGTGCCAGCAGTTACGGAGGGGGAAGCTCCTACAATGAGCAGTTCTTC.

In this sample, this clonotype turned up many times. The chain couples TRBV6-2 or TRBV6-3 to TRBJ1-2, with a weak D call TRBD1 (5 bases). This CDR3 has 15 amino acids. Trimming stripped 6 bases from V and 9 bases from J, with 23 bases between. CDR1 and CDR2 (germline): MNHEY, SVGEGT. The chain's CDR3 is CASSPPRDVLWSYTF. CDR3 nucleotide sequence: TGTGCCAGCAGCCCCCCCAGGGACGTTCTATGGAGCTACACCTTC.

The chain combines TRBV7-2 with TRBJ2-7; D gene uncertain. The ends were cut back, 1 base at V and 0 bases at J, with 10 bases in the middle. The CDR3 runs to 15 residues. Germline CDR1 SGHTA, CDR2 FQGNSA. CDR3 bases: TGTGCCAGCAGCTTAGGTCAACATACCTCCTACGAGCAGTACTTC. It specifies CASSLGQHTSYEQYF. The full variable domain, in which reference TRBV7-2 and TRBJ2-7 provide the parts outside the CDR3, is GAGVSQSPSNKVTEKGKDVELRCDPISGHTALYWYRQSLGQGLEFLIYFQGNSAPDKSGLPSDRFSAERTGGSVSTLTIQRTQQEDSAVYLCASSLGQHTSYEQYFGPGTRLTVT.

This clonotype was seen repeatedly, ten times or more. Here the CDR3 DNA reads TGTGCCAGCAGCCTAGACCCCGGACAGGGCGAGCAGTACTTC. It yields the protein CASSLDPGQGEQYF. The rearrangement joins TRBV11-1 to TRBJ2-7; 8 bases align to TRBD1. Germline V gives CDR1 SGHAT, CDR2 FQDESV (reference sequence). This CDR3 comprises 14 residues. Germline trimming cut 5 bases from V and 6 bases from J; bases unmatched to any gene: 9. The full variable domain, in which reference TRBV11-1 and TRBJ2-7 provide the parts outside the CDR3, is EAEVAQSPRYKITEKSQAVAFWCDPISGHATLYWYRQILGQGPELLVQFQDESVVDDSQLPKDRFSAERLKGVDSTLKIQPAELGDSAMYLCASSLDPGQGEQYFGPGTRLTVT.

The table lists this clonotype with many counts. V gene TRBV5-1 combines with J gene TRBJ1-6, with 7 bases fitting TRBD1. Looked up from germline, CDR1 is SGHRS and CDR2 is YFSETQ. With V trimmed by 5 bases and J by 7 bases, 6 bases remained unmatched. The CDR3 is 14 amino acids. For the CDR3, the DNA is TGCGCCAGCAGAAAGGGACAGCAAAATTCACCCCTCCACTTT. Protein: CASRKGQQNSPLHF. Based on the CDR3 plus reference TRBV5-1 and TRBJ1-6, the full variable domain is KAGVTQTPRYLIKTRGQQVTLSCSPISGHRSVSWYQQTPGQGLQFLFEYFSETQRNKGNFPGRFSGRQFSNSRSEMNVSTLELGDSALYLCASRKGQQNSPLHFGNGTRLTVT.

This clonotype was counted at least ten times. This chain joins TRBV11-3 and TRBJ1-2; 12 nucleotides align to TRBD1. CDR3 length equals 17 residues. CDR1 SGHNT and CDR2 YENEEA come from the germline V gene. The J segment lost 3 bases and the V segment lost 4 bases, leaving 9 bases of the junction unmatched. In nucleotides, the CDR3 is TGTGCCAGCAGCTCCACCAATGGGACAGGGGGCGACTATGGCTACACCTTC. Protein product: CASSSTNGTGGDYGYTF.

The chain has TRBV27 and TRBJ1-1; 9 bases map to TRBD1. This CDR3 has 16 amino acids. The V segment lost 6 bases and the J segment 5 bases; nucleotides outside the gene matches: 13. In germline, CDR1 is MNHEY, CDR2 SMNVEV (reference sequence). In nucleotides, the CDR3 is TGTGCCAGCAGCACTTATCGCGGGACAGGGATGACTGAAGCTTTCTTT. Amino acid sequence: CASSTYRGTGMTEAFF.

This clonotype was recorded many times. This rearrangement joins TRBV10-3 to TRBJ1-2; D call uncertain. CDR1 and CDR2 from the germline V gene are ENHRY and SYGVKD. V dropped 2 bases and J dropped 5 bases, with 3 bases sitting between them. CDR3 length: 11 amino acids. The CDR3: CAISEQYGYTF. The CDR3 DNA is TGTGCCATCAGTGAGCAGTATGGCTACACCTTC.

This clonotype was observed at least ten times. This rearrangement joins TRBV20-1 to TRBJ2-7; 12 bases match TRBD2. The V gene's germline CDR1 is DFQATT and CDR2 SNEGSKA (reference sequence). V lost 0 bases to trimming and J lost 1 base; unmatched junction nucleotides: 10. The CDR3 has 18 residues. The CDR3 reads CSARDSSGGAFGSYEQYF. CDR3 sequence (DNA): TGCAGTGCTAGAGATTCTAGCGGGGGGGCTTTCGGTTCCTACGAGCAGTACTTC.

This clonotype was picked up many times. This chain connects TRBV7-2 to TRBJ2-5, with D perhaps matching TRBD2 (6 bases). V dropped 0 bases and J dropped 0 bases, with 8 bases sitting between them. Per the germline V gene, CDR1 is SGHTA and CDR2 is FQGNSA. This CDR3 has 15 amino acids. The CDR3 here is CASSLAAGHQETQYF. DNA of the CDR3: TGTGCCAGCAGCTTAGCAGCGGGCCACCAAGAGACCCAGTACTTC. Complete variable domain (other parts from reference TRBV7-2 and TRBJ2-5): GAGVSQSPSNKVTEKGKDVELRCDPISGHTALYWYRQSLGQGLEFLIYFQGNSAPDKSGLPSDRFSAERTGGSVSTLTIQRTQQEDSAVYLCASSLAAGHQETQYFGPGTRLLVL.

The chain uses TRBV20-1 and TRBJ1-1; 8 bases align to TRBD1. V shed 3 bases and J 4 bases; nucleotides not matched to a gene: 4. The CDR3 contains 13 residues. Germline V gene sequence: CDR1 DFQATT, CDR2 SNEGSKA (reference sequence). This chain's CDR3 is CSASPGGTTEAFF. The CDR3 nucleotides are TGCAGTGCTAGTCCAGGGGGCACCACTGAAGCTTTCTTT.

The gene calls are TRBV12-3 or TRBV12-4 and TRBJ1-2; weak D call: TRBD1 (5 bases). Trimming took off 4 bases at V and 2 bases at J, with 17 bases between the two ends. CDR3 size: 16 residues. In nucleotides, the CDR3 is TGTGCCAGCAGTTCCTACTACCAGACAGCGAACTATGGCTACACCTTC. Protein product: CASSSYYQTANYGYTF.

CDR3: CASSGGTGGAGANVLTF. The CDR3 nucleotides are TGCGCCAGCAGCGGCGGGACAGGGGGCGCTGGGGCCAACGTCCTGACTTTC. V usage is TRBV5-1 and J usage is TRBJ2-6; 12 bases map to TRBD1. Germline assignment: CDR1 SGHRS and CDR2 YFSETQ. The CDR3 loop spans 17 amino acids. V was pared by 4 bases and J by 2 bases, with 4 bases of the junction left unmatched.